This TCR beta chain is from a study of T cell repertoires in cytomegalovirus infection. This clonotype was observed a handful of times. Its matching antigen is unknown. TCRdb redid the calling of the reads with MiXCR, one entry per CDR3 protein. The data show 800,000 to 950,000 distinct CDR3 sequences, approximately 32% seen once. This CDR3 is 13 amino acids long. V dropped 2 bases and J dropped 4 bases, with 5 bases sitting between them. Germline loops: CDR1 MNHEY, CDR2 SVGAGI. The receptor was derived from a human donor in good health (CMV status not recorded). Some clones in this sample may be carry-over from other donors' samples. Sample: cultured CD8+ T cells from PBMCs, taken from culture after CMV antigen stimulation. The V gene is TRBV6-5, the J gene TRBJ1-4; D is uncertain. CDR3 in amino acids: CASSYGVNEKLFF. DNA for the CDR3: TGTGCCAGCAGTTACGGGGTTAATGAAAAACTGTTTTTT.